This TCR beta chain was identified during a study of T cell responses to AZD1222 COVID-19 vaccine. CDR3 size: 9 residues. The V gene lost 7 bases and the J gene lost 8 bases, with 3 bases spanning the gap. Per germline, CDR1 SNHLY and CDR2 FYNNEI. TCRdb keeps only in-frame clones here, not all; method: immunoSEQ multiplex PCR. The data show around 95,000 clones, with around 90% seen just once and 1.8% held by the top ten. This specimen was peripheral blood, taken on day 0 of AZD1222 vaccination. The V gene is TRBV2, the J gene TRBJ2-1; D is ambiguous. The TCR originated in an adult in good health. CDR3 protein: CASTYEQFF. The DNA for the CDR3 is TGTGCCAGCACCTATGAGCAGTTCTTC.